The rows below give T cell receptor beta chains drawn from one sample of a study of immune evolution from preneoplasia to lung adenocarcinoma. Here immunoSEQ multiplex PCR was the method, and the copy in TCRdb shows in-frame clones only, minus some. The repertoire holds 12,000 to 15,000 clones, with 65% to 90% as singletons. Sample: FFPE lung adenocarcinoma in situ tissue. These receptors all come from a donor older than 65 with lung adenocarcinoma. Both conserved end residues are part of each CDR3. The D gene is left open where the match is weak. The listing skips clone size in some rows; elsewhere it reads once, few, many or a size class.

CDR3,DNA,size,D,J,V
CASSQVYGRVNTEAFF,TGTGCCAGCAGCCAAGTGTACGGCCGAGTGAACACTGAAGCTTTCTTT,.,.,TRBJ1-1,TRBV14
CASSQNRAAEQYF,TGTGCCAGCAGCCAAAACAGGGCGGCCGAGCAGTACTTC,.,.,TRBJ2-7,TRBV4-2
CASSSRTGYNEQFF,TGTGCCAGCAGCTCCCGGACAGGGTACAATGAGCAGTTCTTC,.,TRBD1,TRBJ2-1,TRBV13
CASMRGTSTEAFF,TGTGCCAGCATGCGGGGGACGAGCACTGAAGCTTTCTTT,.,.,TRBJ1-1,TRBV5-4
CASSLGGLSYNEQFF,TGTGCCAGCAGCTTGGGGGGCCTCTCCTACAATGAGCAGTTCTTC,.,.,TRBJ2-1,TRBV11-3
CASSRWDRGQGTQYF,TGTGCCAGCAGCCGCTGGGACAGGGGGCAAGGGACCCAGTACTTC,.,TRBD1,TRBJ2-5,TRBV11-2
CASSGGNQPQHF,TGTGCCAGCTCAGGGGGGAATCAGCCCCAGCATTTT,.,TRBD1,TRBJ1-5,TRBV6-6
CATSRAGFWETQYF,TGTGCCACCAGCAGAGCCGGGTTTTGGGAGACCCAGTACTTC,.,.,TRBJ2-5,TRBV15
CASSLELNTEAFF,TGTGCCAGCAGCTTAGAACTTAACACTGAAGCTTTCTTT,.,.,TRBJ1-1,TRBV7-3
CASSPRPQGLVGETQYF,TGTGCCAGCAGTCCCCGCCCCCAGGGATTGGTAGGGGAGACCCAGTACTTC,.,.,TRBJ2-5,TRBV27
CASSPLAGSDTQYF,TGTGCCAGCAGTCCTCTTGCGGGAAGCGATACGCAGTATTTT,.,.,TRBJ2-3,TRBV2
CASSDSATNEKLFF,TGCGCCAGCTCCGACAGTGCAACTAATGAAAAACTGTTTTTT,.,.,TRBJ1-4,TRBV5-1
CSAHRGEQFF,TGCAGTGCTCATAGGGGGGAGCAGTTCTTC,.,.,TRBJ2-1,TRBV20-1
CASSQDHNYREEQYF,TGTGCCAGCAGCCAAGATCACAACTACAGGGAGGAGCAGTACTTC,few,.,TRBJ2-7,TRBV4-2
CASSSDRQGIAYNEQFF,TGTGCCAGCAGCTCGGATCGACAGGGAATAGCGTACAATGAGCAGTTCTTC,.,TRBD1,TRBJ2-1,TRBV7-8
CASSFSHMNTEAFF,TGTGCCAGCAGCTTTTCTCACATGAACACTGAAGCTTTCTTT,.,.,TRBJ1-1,TRBV5-5
CSPGERDTQYF,TGCAGCCCAGGGGAGAGAGATACGCAGTATTTT,.,.,TRBJ2-3,TRBV29-1
CATSTGGEAFF,TGCGCCACTTCGACAGGAGGTGAAGCTTTCTTT,.,.,TRBJ1-1,TRBV10-1
CASSRARGANREKLFF,TGTGCCAGCAGCCGCGCTCGGGGGGCGAATCGAGAAAAACTGTTTTTT,.,.,TRBJ1-4,TRBV7-6
CAWSPFTTLINQPQHF,TGTGCCTGGAGTCCCTTTACGACACTTATCAATCAGCCCCAGCATTTT,.,.,TRBJ1-5,TRBV30
CASSEGLLGGYGYTF,TGTGCCAGCAGTGAAGGCCTGTTGGGGGGCTATGGCTACACCTTC,.,.,TRBJ1-2,TRBV6-1
CASSSGRWTGELFF,TGTGCCAGCTCTAGCGGGAGGTGGACCGGGGAGCTGTTTTTT,.,TRBD2,TRBJ2-2,TRBV2
CASSPRTGDEQYF,TGTGCCAGCAGCCCCAGGACAGGGGACGAGCAGTACTTC,.,TRBD1,TRBJ2-7,TRBV6-5
CAWSRPGSEAFF,TGTGCCTGGTCAAGGCCAGGGAGTGAAGCTTTCTTT,once,.,TRBJ1-1,TRBV30
CASSPGTSGYNEQFF,TGTGCCAGCAGCCCCGGGACTAGCGGATACAATGAGCAGTTCTTC,.,TRBD2,TRBJ2-1,TRBV5-4
CASSPGQGAGEQFF,TGTGCCAGCAGCCCGGGACAGGGGGCCGGTGAGCAGTTCTTC,.,TRBD1,TRBJ2-1,TRBV2
CASNFPGGTRRDHGYTF,TGTGCCAGCAACTTCCCAGGGGGAACTAGACGGGATCATGGCTACACCTTC,.,TRBD1,TRBJ1-2,TRBV28
CASSTRLQQSRANVLTF,TGTGCCAGCAGTACCCGACTACAACAAAGTCGGGCCAACGTCCTGACTTTC,.,.,TRBJ2-6,TRBV21-1
CASSPHNRDYEQYF,TGTGCCAGCAGCCCTCACAACAGGGACTACGAGCAGTACTTC,.,.,TRBJ2-7,TRBV28
CASSGSDEAETYF,TGTGCCAGCAGCGGATCGGACGAGGCAGAGACGTACTTC,.,.,TRBJ2-7,TRBV13
CASSELGSGRAAYEQYF,TGTGCCAGCAGTGAACTAGGTAGCGGGAGGGCCGCCTACGAGCAGTACTTC,.,TRBD2,TRBJ2-7,TRBV2
CASSSHIISGSFKQYF,TGTGCCAGCAGTTCACATATCATTAGCGGGAGCTTCAAGCAGTACTTC,large,TRBD2,TRBJ2-7,TRBV28
CSHRGTSGSPEQFF,TGCAGCCACCGAGGGACTAGCGGGAGTCCGGAGCAGTTCTTC,.,TRBD2,TRBJ2-1,TRBV29-1
CASRNSDTGELFF,TGTGCCAGCAGAAACAGCGACACCGGGGAGCTGTTTTTT,.,.,TRBJ2-2,TRBV28
CASSLGLETQYF,TGTGCCAGCAGCTTAGGCTTAGAGACCCAGTACTTC,.,.,TRBJ2-5,TRBV11-2
CASSLYLYEQYF,TGTGCCAGCAGCTTATACCTTTACGAGCAGTACTTC,few,.,TRBJ2-7,TRBV7-2
CALAHSAYEQYF,TGTGCCCTCGCTCACAGCGCCTACGAGCAGTACTTC,.,.,TRBJ2-7,TRBV30
CASSQNRGSSYTF,TGTGCCAGTAGTCAGAACAGGGGTTCTAGCTACACCTTC,.,TRBD1,TRBJ1-2,TRBV19
CAIGRVAGGDGAGELFF,TGTGCCATCGGCCGGGTAGCGGGAGGGGACGGGGCCGGGGAGCTGTTTTTT,.,TRBD2,TRBJ2-2,TRBV10-3
CASSKRTSGTVEQFF,TGTGCCAGCAGTAAAAGGACTAGCGGGACGGTTGAGCAGTTCTTC,.,TRBD2,TRBJ2-1,TRBV27
CASKRASYRGNQADTEAFF,TGTGCCAGTAAACGGGCCTCGTACAGGGGTAATCAGGCGGACACTGAAGCTTTCTTT,.,TRBD1,TRBJ1-1,TRBV19
CASSSGGWALSTDTQYF,TGCGCCAGCAGCTCAGGGGGCTGGGCACTTAGCACAGATACGCAGTATTTT,.,TRBD1,TRBJ2-3,TRBV5-1
CASRAPGDEQYF,TGCGCCAGCAGGGCCCCGGGAGACGAGCAGTACTTC,.,.,TRBJ2-7,TRBV5-1
CAWNRGTWRANYEQYF,TGTGCCTGGAATAGGGGTACGTGGCGCGCGAACTACGAGCAGTACTTC,.,.,TRBJ2-7,TRBV30
CSVDGVSDTQYF,TGCAGCGTTGATGGGGTTTCAGATACGCAGTATTTT,.,.,TRBJ2-3,TRBV29-1
CASSFAETQYF,TGTGCCAGCAGCTTCGCGGAGACCCAGTACTTC,.,.,TRBJ2-5,TRBV14
CASSSRTGYEQYF,TGTGCCAGCAGCTCCCGGACAGGGTACGAGCAGTACTTC,medium-sized,TRBD1,TRBJ2-7,TRBV11-2
CASSLGQGEHYEQYF,TGCGCCAGCAGCCTCGGACAGGGGGAACACTACGAGCAGTACTTC,.,TRBD1,TRBJ2-7,TRBV5-1
CASSPPGANVLTF,TGTGCCAGCTCACCACCCGGGGCCAACGTCCTGACTTTC,once,.,TRBJ2-6,TRBV18
CASSLSPGTDTQYF,TGTGCCAGCAGTTTATCCCCGGGCACAGATACGCAGTATTTT,once,.,TRBJ2-3,TRBV27
CSVEVGGQATNTQYF,TGCAGCGTTGAAGTTGGGGGACAAGCCACAAATACGCAGTATTTT,.,.,TRBJ2-3,TRBV29-1
CASNPGPRRDEQFF,TGTGCCAGTAATCCGGGACCCAGGCGGGATGAGCAGTTCTTC,once,.,TRBJ2-1,TRBV19